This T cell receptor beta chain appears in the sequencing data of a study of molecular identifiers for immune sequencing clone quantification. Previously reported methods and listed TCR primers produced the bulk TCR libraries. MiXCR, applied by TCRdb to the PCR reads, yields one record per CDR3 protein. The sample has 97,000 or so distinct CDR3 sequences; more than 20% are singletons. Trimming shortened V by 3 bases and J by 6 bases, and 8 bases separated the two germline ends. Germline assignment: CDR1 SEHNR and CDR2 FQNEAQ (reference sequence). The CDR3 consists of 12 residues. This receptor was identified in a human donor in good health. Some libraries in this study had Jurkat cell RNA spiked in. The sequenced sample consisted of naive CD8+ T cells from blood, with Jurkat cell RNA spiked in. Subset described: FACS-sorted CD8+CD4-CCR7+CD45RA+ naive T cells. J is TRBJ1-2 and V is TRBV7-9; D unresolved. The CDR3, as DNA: TGTGCCAGCAGCTTTGGGAGGGATGGCTACACCTTC. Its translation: CASSFGRDGYTF.